A selection of T cell receptor beta chains follows, all from one sample in a study of CD8 T cells in Susac syndrome. TCRdb re-derived calls from the immunoSEQ multiplex PCR reads in MiXCR, one entry per CDR3 protein. The sample has a few hundred thousand distinct CDR3 sequences, 70% to 90% seen once. The sequenced sample was CD8+ T cells from PBMCs. The receptors were gathered from a human donor with multiple sclerosis. CDR3s include the opening cysteine and the closing phenylalanine or tryptophan. D genes are given only for firm matches. Only part of the rows carry a size: once, few, many, or a class if the clone is expanded.

NA	TRBD1	TRBJ1-1	TRBV27	15	CASRQGGMWNTEAFF	TGTGCCAGCCGACAGGGTGGGATGTGGAACACTGAAGCTTTCTTT
NA	NA	TRBJ2-7	TRBV29-1	16	CSVENPGQPRPYEQYF	TGCAGCGTTGAAAACCCCGGACAGCCGCGACCCTACGAGCAGTACTTC
NA	NA	TRBJ1-5	TRBV24-1	15	CATSDPGGINQPQHF	TGTGCCACCAGTGATCCCGGAGGGATCAATCAGCCCCAGCATTTT
NA	NA	TRBJ1-2	TRBV20-1	15	CSASRRTATDYGYTF	TGCAGTGCTAGTCGCCGGACCGCAACAGACTATGGCTACACCTTC
once	TRBD2	TRBJ2-1	TRBV6-2/TRBV6-3	17	CASSLAGPKGPYNEQFF	TGTGCCAGCAGTCTAGCGGGACCGAAGGGGCCCTACAATGAGCAGTTCTTC
NA	NA	TRBJ2-1	TRBV24-1	16	CATLYPTPLGGNEQFF	TGTGCCACCCTCTACCCCACTCCTCTAGGAGGCAATGAGCAGTTCTTC
NA	TRBD2	TRBJ2-1	TRBV12-3/TRBV12-4	15	CASTLGLAGYNEQFF	TGTGCCAGCACTCTAGGACTAGCGGGTTACAATGAGCAGTTCTTC
NA	NA	TRBJ1-3	TRBV5-6	19	CASSLFWDAGPGAGNTIYF	TGTGCCAGCAGCTTGTTCTGGGATGCCGGACCCGGGGCTGGAAACACCATATATTTT
NA	NA	TRBJ2-3	TRBV28	16	CASSSPPAGNTDTQYF	TGTGCCAGCAGTTCCCCCCCGGCGGGTAACACAGATACGCAGTATTTT
NA	NA	TRBJ2-5	TRBV20-1	15	CSARAAGSPQETQYF	TGCAGTGCTAGAGCGGCGGGGTCCCCCCAAGAGACCCAGTACTTC
NA	TRBD2	TRBJ2-1	TRBV6-5	19	CASSYLRGTSGSSYNEQFF	TGTGCCAGCAGTTACCTCAGGGGGACTAGCGGGAGCTCCTACAATGAGCAGTTCTTC
few	NA	TRBJ1-1	TRBV9	13	CASSAGGEDEAFF	TGTGCCAGCAGCGCCGGCGGGGAGGATGAAGCTTTCTTT
NA	NA	TRBJ2-2	TRBV19	14	CASSGPPRTGELFF	TGTGCCAGTAGTGGGCCCCCAAGAACCGGGGAGCTGTTTTTT
once	NA	TRBJ2-2	TRBV2	11	CASLEGGELFF	TGTGCCAGCCTCGAGGGGGGGGAGCTGTTTTTT
NA	TRBD1	TRBJ2-6	TRBV3-1	18	CASSQGQGLRSGANVLTF	TGTGCCAGCAGCCAAGGACAGGGTCTGAGGTCCGGGGCCAACGTCCTGACTTTC
NA	NA	TRBJ1-5	TRBV11-2	15	CASSPSGGSNQPQHF	TGTGCCAGCAGCCCTTCCGGGGGTAGCAATCAGCCCCAGCATTTT
once	TRBD2	TRBJ2-1	TRBV28	14	CASSLGSPSGTQFF	TGTGCCAGCAGTTTAGGGAGTCCTAGCGGGACGCAGTTCTTC
NA	NA	TRBJ2-7	TRBV5-6	12	CASGAHSYEQYF	TGTGCCAGCGGGGCGCACTCCTACGAGCAGTACTTC
NA	TRBD1	TRBJ2-7	TRBV20-1	14	CSAVDRGGIYEQYF	TGCAGTGCAGTCGACAGGGGGGGTATCTACGAGCAGTACTTC
NA	NA	TRBJ2-5	TRBV3-1	17	CASSLPFGGGIQETQYF	TGTGCCAGCAGCCTCCCCTTCGGGGGCGGTATCCAAGAGACCCAGTACTTC
NA	NA	TRBJ2-1	TRBV3-1	19	CASSQARQVLRSSYNEQFF	TGTGCCAGCAGCCAAGCTCGACAGGTTCTTCGGAGCTCCTACAATGAGCAGTTCTTC
NA	NA	TRBJ1-2	TRBV27	14	CASSLSGGHYGYTF	TGTGCCAGCAGTTTATCGGGGGGCCACTATGGCTACACCTTC
NA	NA	TRBJ2-1	TRBV2	15	CASSPSVDSYNEQFF	TGTGCCAGCAGTCCCTCCGTGGACAGCTACAATGAGCAGTTCTTC
few	NA	TRBJ2-7	TRBV6-1	15	CASSEALGRLYEQYF	TGTGCCAGCAGTGAAGCGCTGGGGCGACTCTACGAGCAGTACTTC
NA	TRBD2	TRBJ2-1	TRBV20-1	12	CAGTSGSHEQFF	TGCGCAGGGACTAGCGGGAGTCATGAGCAGTTCTTC
NA	NA	TRBJ1-1	TRBV27	13	CASSLSRWLEAFF	TGTGCCAGCAGTTTATCGAGGTGGCTTGAAGCTTTCTTT
NA	NA	TRBJ1-2	TRBV20-1	10	CSARRTSYTF	TGCAGTGCTAGGCGAACTAGCTACACCTTC
NA	TRBD2	TRBJ2-3	TRBV5-1	16	CASSYGTSKTTDTQYF	TGCGCCAGCAGCTATGGGACTAGCAAAACCACAGATACGCAGTATTTT
once	NA	TRBJ2-1	TRBV20-1	16	CSATSSEGLYRVEQFF	TGCAGTGCTACCTCAAGTGAGGGCCTTTACAGGGTTGAGCAGTTCTTC
NA	NA	TRBJ2-7	TRBV27	16	CASTPGRDPSIYEQYF	TGTGCCAGCACCCCCGGCCGGGACCCCTCAATCTACGAGCAGTACTTC
NA	TRBD1	TRBJ2-2	TRBV12-5	15	CASGWDRANTGELFF	TGTGCTAGTGGTTGGGACAGAGCGAACACCGGGGAGCTGTTTTTT
NA	TRBD2	TRBJ2-7	TRBV6-5	13	CASSPGRANEQYF	TGTGCCAGCAGTCCAGGGAGGGCCAACGAGCAGTACTTC
NA	TRBD2	TRBJ2-4	TRBV11-2	16	CASSSRLAGFGNIQYF	TGTGCCAGCAGCTCCAGACTAGCGGGATTTGGAAACATTCAGTACTTC
NA	TRBD1	TRBJ1-5	TRBV13	12	CASSARTGPQHF	TGTGCCAGCAGCGCCCGGACAGGGCCGCAGCATTTT
NA	NA	TRBJ2-5	TRBV28	16	CASSLLGQNAGETQYF	TGTGCCAGCAGTTTATTGGGACAGAACGCGGGGGAGACCCAGTACTTC
NA	TRBD2	TRBJ2-1	TRBV5-6	16	CASRPGGSGLYYEQFF	TGTGCCAGCAGGCCGGGCGGGAGCGGACTCTACTATGAGCAGTTCTTC